This entry concerns a single T cell receptor (beta chain). The antigen remains undetermined. This sample was included in a study of spatial heterogeneity in lung cancer. Time point described: sample taken at primary tumor resection. Patients with untreated early-stage non-small cell lung cancer, numbering 72, were the donors. No cells were sorted before sequencing. The whole RNA sequenced was extracted from tumor, nontumor lung or frozen PBMC. MiXCR, run by TCRdb on the 5' RACE reads, gives a single entry per CDR3 protein. The sample includes fewer than 850 distinct CDR3 sequences, more than 5.5% seen only once; the top ten take more than 12%. General observations from the study: Tumoral mutation counts were tracked by counts of expanded intratumoral alpha and beta TCRs.

Germline V gene data show CDR1 as SGHVS and CDR2 as FNYEAQ. The CDR3 spans 17 residues. V gave up 1 base and J gave up 5 bases; unmatched junction bases: 12. This clonotype originated in a male donor with early-stage non-small cell lung cancer. The input for sequencing was lung tumor tissue, taken at surgery. The chain is built from TRBV7-6 and TRBJ2-7; 9 nucleotides agree with TRBD1. This CDR3 reads CASSLGAPQGAVDEQYF. The CDR3 bases are TGTGCCAGCAGCTTAGGAGCACCACAGGGGGCTGTCGACGAGCAGTACTTC. Variable domain in full (rest from reference TRBV7-6 and TRBJ2-7): GAGVSQSPRYKVTKRGQDVALRCDPISGHVSLYWYRQALGQGPEFLTYFNYEAQQDKSGLPNDRFSAERPEGSISTLTIQRTEQRDSAMYRCASSLGAPQGAVDEQYFGPGTRLTVT.